This T cell receptor (beta chain) was profiled in a study of blood T cell repertoires in COVID-19. Study-wide context: The cDNA or gDNA used as material had been derived from T cells, B-cell-depleted T cells, or PBMCs.

V was trimmed by 1 base and J by 0 bases, leaving 16 bases between them. Looked up from germline, CDR1 is LGHNA and CDR2 is YSLEER. CDR3 length: 19 residues. The table came from immunoSEQ multiplex PCR; TCRdb's copy has only in-frame clones and leaves some out. The sample lists approximately 330,000 clones, roughly 86% occurring once. Seattle patients were enrolled while actively infected and followed longitudinally. This TCR derives from a man aged 25-40 years with COVID-19, enrolled during active disease. The sample consisted of peripheral blood. The chain combines TRBV4-3 with TRBJ2-6; D gene uncertain. The DNA of the CDR3 is TGCGCCAGCAGCCAAGTGGTTACCGGCGGAGCCTCTGGGGCCAACGTCCTGACTTTC. This gives the protein CASSQVVTGGASGANVLTF.